This T cell receptor beta chain was sequenced for a study of T cell repertoires in cytomegalovirus infection. Across the whole study: It was the public TCR beta signatures that indicated both CMV infection and matching HLA type.

Worth noting for this clonotype: Its target is not known.

TCRdb processed the reads anew with MiXCR; each CDR3 protein has one entry. The table lists under 450,000 distinct CDR3 sequences, around a third of them singletons. The CDR3 spans 15 residues. Trimming shortened V by 6 bases and J by 0 bases, and 16 bases separated the two germline ends. CDR1 and CDR2 (germline): DFQATT, SNEGSKA (reference sequence). The sample consisted of cultured PBMCs, taken from culture after CMV antigen stimulation. The J gene is TRBJ2-3, the V gene TRBV20-1; a possible D gene is TRBD2 (6 bases). The receptor comes from a human donor in good health (CMV status not recorded). Some clones in this sample may be carry-over from other donors' samples. CDR3 protein: CSAKEVAASTDTQYF. The CDR3 DNA is TGCAGTGCAAAAGAGGTAGCGGCGAGCACAGATACGCAGTATTTT.